This T cell receptor (beta chain) was found in a study of cytomegalovirus exposure and HLA in healthy donors. Study-level points and caveats: Later findings reportedly placed an Asian-associated ancestry cluster below the roughly 670-donor mean for N-insertions. After further analysis at a later stage, 16,951 TCR beta sequences were associated with HLA alleles at 0.05 false discovery rate.

V was trimmed by 7 bases and J by 0 bases, leaving 9 bases between them. This CDR3 region has 13 residues. Germline values: CDR1 SNHLY, CDR2 FYNNEI. PCR amplification relied on 60 Vbeta primers (plus 13 Jbeta primers). Data came from immunoSEQ multiplex PCR; TCRdb stores just in-frame clones and leaves some out. The profile covers about 92,000 clones, with 80% appearing a single time and around 2% taken by the ten largest. Worth noting for this clone: The antigen is not known.

The receptor's source is a man aged 18 to 35 in good health and CMV-seronegative. V is TRBV2 and J is TRBJ1-1; D is ambiguous. Sequenced input: PBMCs. This CDR3 reads CASKKQMNTEAFF. The CDR3 DNA reads as TGTGCCAGCAAAAAACAGATGAACACTGAAGCTTTCTTT.